This TCR beta chain was obtained from a study of T cell responses to AZD1222 COVID-19 vaccine. Study-level information: Timing groups of about 4 and about 12 weeks for second doses were pooled.

About this clone itself: Its matching antigen is unknown.

Study findings and constraints: Close to half of all spike-specific TCRs reportedly target regions of the variants that are unmutated. The study sampled repertoires only after the peak T cell response.

Assay used: immunoSEQ multiplex PCR; TCRdb lists only in-frame clones, some missing. The table has some 97,000 clones, around 89% seen once. The V end was cut by 7 bases, the J end by 2 bases, with 12 bases between. CDR1 is MNHEY and CDR2 is SVGAGI in the germline V gene. This CDR3 contains 14 residues. The material sequenced was peripheral blood, taken on day 0 of AZD1222 vaccination. This clonotype originated in an adult in good health. The chain is built from TRBV6-5 and TRBJ1-3; D uncertain. The DNA for the CDR3 is TGTGCCAGCACTACTACTGGGGCTGGAAACACCATATATTTT. Translation gives CASTTTGAGNTIYF.